This TCR beta chain was sequenced during a study of regulatory T cells in long-lasting Graves disease. The time point: newly diagnosed GD, antithyroid drugs for less than 3 months. The TCR library was made from RNA that had been extracted from PBMCs in TRIzol. The ends were cut back, 0 bases at V and 0 bases at J, with 14 bases in the middle. The CDR3 extends over 18 amino acids. Germline assignment: CDR1 SGHVS and CDR2 FQNEAQ. Study findings and constraints: Whereas about a thousand public clonotypes were shared by new patients, persistent patients shared more, at roughly 2,500.

This clonotype has a count of ten or more. Its specificity is unknown. The TCR beta library used iRepertoire HTBI primers with Arm-PCR amplification of CDR3. TCRdb processed the multiplex PCR reads anew with MiXCR; each CDR3 protein has one entry. The sample lists 360,000 or so distinct CDR3 sequences; approximately 12% were seen once. These data are also associated with another study on T cells in Graves' hyperthyroidism and ophthalmopathy.

The gene calls are TRBV7-8 and TRBJ1-4; a weak D match, TRBD1 (5 bases). The sequence was collected from a woman under 30 with Graves disease. The input for sequencing was peripheral blood mononuclear cells (PBMCs), taken at new diagnosis, from a patient treated with antithyroid drugs. The CDR3 loop reads CASSLAGIGTATNEKLFF. DNA of the CDR3: TGTGCCAGCAGCTTAGCGGGGATAGGGACCGCAACTAATGAAAAACTGTTTTTT.